These 3 T cell receptor beta chains share one sample of origin, sequenced in a study of a mutant IDH1 vaccine in newly diagnosed glioma. For these TCRs, the target antigens are not known. Time point meaning: week 35, safety follow-up. The vaccine gave 300 ug of a 20-mer mutant IDH1 peptide subcutaneously per dose. The table came from immunoSEQ multiplex PCR; TCRdb's copy has only in-frame clones and leaves some out. Of tens of thousands of clones in the sample, about 90% were seen once. This specimen was PBMCs, taken from a glioma patient whose treatment included an IDH1 peptide vaccine. The origin of the receptors is a man in his forties with glioma.

The chain recombines TRBV7-9 with TRBJ1-1; 9 bases are shared with TRBD1. The trim removed 5 bases at V and 3 bases at J, leaving 7 bases unmatched. The CDR3 has 15 residues. In germline, CDR1 is SEHNR, CDR2 FQNEAQ (reference sequence). The DNA of the CDR3 is TGTGCCAGCAGCATCTACAGGGGGCTTTACACTGAAGCTTTCTTT. This gives the protein CASSIYRGLYTEAFF.

This clone was found a few times. The chain employs TRBV27 and TRBJ2-7, with 8 bases that match TRBD1. Germline V lookup: CDR1 MNHEY, CDR2 SMNVEV (reference sequence). Losses at the gene ends were 7 bases for V and 7 bases for J; bases not matched to a gene: 15. The CDR3 extends over 15 amino acids. CDR3 nucleotide sequence: TGTGCCAGCATTCGGCGGTACAGGGGGACGGGAGAGCAGTACTTC. Amino acid sequence: CASIRRYRGTGEQYF.

The V call is TRBV14, the J call TRBJ1-1, with D perhaps TRBD1 (6 bases). Germline CDR1 and CDR2: SGHDN and FVKESK. CDR3 length: 16 amino acids. Trimming removed 1 base from V and 4 bases from J, with 16 bases in between. The CDR3 sequence is CASSQVGRGSVTEAFF. CDR3 in DNA: TGTGCCAGCAGCCAAGTCGGTAGGGGGTCGGTCACTGAAGCTTTCTTT.